Each of the 12 T cell receptor beta chains below was sequenced from the same sample in a study of OX40 agonist ivuxolimab in advanced cancers. Sequencing was performed with immunoSEQ multiplex PCR; in TCRdb, only in-frame clones are kept and a portion is missing. Here the sample spans 60,000 to 90,000 clones, roughly 80% being singletons. The sample in question was CD4+ or CD8+ T cells sorted from blood, obtained in a trial of the OX40 agonist ivuxolimab. The source is an adult with an advanced solid tumor such as melanoma, head and neck, liver or kidney cancer.

This sequence joins TRBV19 and TRBJ1-1, with 8 nucleotides matching TRBD1. The CDR3 totals 15 residues. Germline V lookup: CDR1 LNHDA, CDR2 SQIVND (reference sequence). After removal of 6 bases from V and 4 bases from J, the junction contained 10 bases not matched to a gene. This CDR3 is CASSDTGGTSTEAFF. DNA of the CDR3: TGTGCCAGTAGCGATACAGGGGGTACGAGCACTGAAGCTTTCTTT.

This clone was counted a few times. Relative to the germline gene, one junction end is altered; a read error may explain this. The J gene is TRBJ2-7, the V gene TRBV28, with D unclear. The germline V gene has CDR1 MDHEN and CDR2 SYDVKM. CDR3 length: 12 residues. CDR3 sequence reads: CASSTTPARPDF. The DNA of the CDR3 is TGTGCCAGCAGCACCACTCCGGCACGGCCAGACTTC.

The chain carries TRBV27 and TRBJ1-1, with D unclear. V was clipped by 0 bases and J by 2 bases, with 10 bases between them. This CDR3 contains 15 residues. Germline assignment: CDR1 MNHEY and CDR2 SMNVEV (reference sequence). CDR3: CASSLSARYNTEAFF. The DNA of the CDR3 is TGTGCCAGCAGTTTATCGGCAAGATACAACACTGAAGCTTTCTTT.

The chain employs TRBV29-1 and TRBJ1-1; D call uncertain. V shed 7 bases and J shed 3 bases, with 12 bases lying between them. Germline-derived CDR1 and CDR2 are SQVTM and ANQGSEA. This CDR3 is built from 12 residues. CDR3 sequence: CSAGMLDTEAFF. CDR3 in DNA: TGCAGCGCCGGAATGTTGGACACTGAAGCTTTCTTT.

This clone was counted between two and nine times. This chain joins TRBV18 and TRBJ1-4, with TRBD1 matching 7 bases. Germline assignment: CDR1 KGHSH and CDR2 LQKENI. The CDR3 spans 14 residues. V trimming: 4 bases; J trimming: 3 bases; junction bases outside the gene matches: 2. The CDR3 sequence: CASSLGTANEKLFF. CDR3 coding DNA: TGTGCCAGCTCACTAGGGACAGCTAATGAAAAACTGTTTTTT.

The chain's CDR3 is CASRSRGGGQETQYF. CDR3 bases: TGTGCCAGCAGATCGAGAGGGGGGGGCCAAGAGACCCAGTACTTC. The chain combines TRBV11-1 with TRBJ2-5; D possibly corresponds to TRBD2 (7 bases). The CDR3 consists of 15 residues. The germline V gene has CDR1 SGHAT and CDR2 FQDESV (reference sequence). V lost 6 bases, J lost 1 base, and 15 bases lay in between.

The chain has TRBV7-2 and TRBJ2-1; D gene ambiguous. With 1 base removed from V and 6 bases from J, the gap between germline ends came to 13 bases. This CDR3 is 15 amino acids long. CDR1 SGHTA and CDR2 FQGNSA come from the germline V gene. The CDR3 DNA reads TGTGCCAGCAGCTTAGGGTCCCCCGGCCGCAATGAGCAGTTCTTC. The encoded protein is CASSLGSPGRNEQFF.

The chain carries TRBV28 and TRBJ2-2, with D hard to call. This CDR3 region has 15 residues. Trimming pared 8 bases from V and 3 bases from J, leaving 16 bases between. From germline, CDR1 is MDHEN and CDR2 SYDVKM. CDR3 protein: CASLSWTAYTGELFF. The CDR3 region has the DNA TGTGCCAGCCTATCTTGGACGGCATACACCGGGGAGCTGTTTTTT.

This chain links TRBV6-5 with TRBJ2-7; 7 bases align to TRBD1. The length of the CDR3 is 15 residues. Germline V gene lookup returns CDR1 MNHEY and CDR2 SVGAGI. V shed 6 bases, J shed 1 base, and the junction held 9 bases outside the gene matches. CDR3 in amino acids: CASRLKPGQSYEQYV. DNA for the CDR3: TGTGCCAGCAGACTAAAACCGGGACAGTCCTACGAGCAGTACGTC.

The V and J genes are TRBV28 and TRBJ1-1; D not certain. Germline CDR1 and CDR2: MDHEN and SYDVKM. V lost 3 bases and J 0 bases, leaving 8 bases between the germline ends. The CDR3 consists of 14 residues. In DNA form, the CDR3 reads TGTGCCAGCAGTTTGGACGGAATGAACACTGAAGCTTTCTTT. Protein sequence: CASSLDGMNTEAFF. The full variable domain, rest sourced from reference TRBV28 and TRBJ1-1, is DVKVTQSSRYLVKRTGEKVFLECVQDMDHENMFWYRQDPGLGLRLIYFSYDVKMKEKGDIPEGYSVSREKKERFSLILESASTNQTSMYLCASSLDGMNTEAFFGQGTRLTVV.

The table lists this clone with a few counts. J is TRBJ1-2 and V is TRBV28; D may be TRBD1 (6 bases). V was shortened by 7 bases and J by 1 base, with 19 bases between the two germline ends. This CDR3 has 16 residues. CDR1 and CDR2 (germline): MDHEN, SYDVKM. The CDR3 loop is CASTSGLGGDNYGYTF. CDR3 DNA sequence: TGTGCCAGCACCTCGGGTTTAGGGGGGGATAACTATGGCTACACCTTC.

The V call is TRBV4-1, the J call TRBJ1-1; D ambiguous. The CDR3 is 13 amino acids. Germline values: CDR1 MGHRA, CDR2 YSYEKL. The V end lost 4 bases, the J end lost 0 bases, and 6 bases lay between the germline ends. The DNA of the CDR3 is TGCGCCAGCAGCCTGGATGTGAACACTGAAGCTTTCTTT. Translation gives CASSLDVNTEAFF.